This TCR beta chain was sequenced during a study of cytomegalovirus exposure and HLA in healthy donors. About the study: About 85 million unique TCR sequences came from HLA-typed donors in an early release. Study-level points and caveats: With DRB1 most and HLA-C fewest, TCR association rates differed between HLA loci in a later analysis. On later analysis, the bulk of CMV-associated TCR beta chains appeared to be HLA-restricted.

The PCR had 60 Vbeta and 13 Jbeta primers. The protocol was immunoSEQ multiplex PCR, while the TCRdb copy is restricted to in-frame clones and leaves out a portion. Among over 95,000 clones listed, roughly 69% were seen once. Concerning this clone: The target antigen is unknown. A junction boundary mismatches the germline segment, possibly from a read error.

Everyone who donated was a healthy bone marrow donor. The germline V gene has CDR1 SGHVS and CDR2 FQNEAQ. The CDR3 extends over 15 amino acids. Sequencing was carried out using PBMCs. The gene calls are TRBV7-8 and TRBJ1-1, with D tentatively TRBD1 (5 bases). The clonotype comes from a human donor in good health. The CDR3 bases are TGTGCCGGCAGATTGACAGAGAGCATGAACACTGAAGCTTTCTTT. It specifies CAGRLTESMNTEAFF.